This is a list of T cell receptor beta chains from one sample in a study of cytomegalovirus exposure and HLA in healthy donors. Assay used: immunoSEQ multiplex PCR; TCRdb lists only in-frame clones, some missing. This table holds 200,000 to 250,000 clones, roughly 79% found once. The sequenced sample consisted of PBMCs. These receptors were taken from a man aged 18 to 30 in good health and CMV-seronegative. Both conserved end residues are part of each CDR3. D genes are given only for firm matches. The size entry is marked missing in some rows and otherwise reads once, few, many or a size class.

TRBJ2-7,TRBV7-3,TRBD1,NA,CASSKTGGVYEQYF,TGTGCCAGCAGCAAGACAGGGGGGGTCTACGAGCAGTACTTC
TRBJ1-6,TRBV19,NA,NA,CASSHPGGGASPLHF,TGTGCCAGTAGTCACCCGGGTGGTGGTGCTTCACCCCTCCACTTT
TRBJ2-5,TRBV2,TRBD2,NA,CATRSGGGETQYF,TGTGCCACCAGATCGGGGGGAGGGGAGACCCAGTACTTC
TRBJ1-6,TRBV5-6,NA,NA,CASSFGGTGSPLHF,TGTGCCAGCAGCTTCGGAGGGACGGGTTCACCCCTCCACTTT
TRBJ1-2,TRBV6-6,TRBD1,NA,CASRGQGAMGYGYTF,TGTGCCAGCAGAGGACAGGGGGCTATGGGGTATGGCTACACCTTC
TRBJ2-5,TRBV19,TRBD2,NA,CASSAAAFGGGGQETQYF,TGTGCCAGTAGTGCCGCGGCTTTCGGGGGGGGAGGACAAGAGACCCAGTACTTC
TRBJ2-7,TRBV2,NA,NA,CASSHRATHYEQYF,TGTGCCAGCAGCCACAGGGCTACCCATTACGAGCAGTACTTC
TRBJ1-2,TRBV7-2,TRBD1,NA,CASSFYYRQSGQGLGYTF,TGTGCCAGCAGCTTCTACTATCGCCAAAGCGGACAGGGGCTCGGCTACACCTTC
TRBJ2-7,TRBV19,NA,NA,CASSSPGRGSSYEQYF,TGTGCCAGTAGTTCTCCTGGACGGGGGTCCTCCTACGAGCAGTACTTC
TRBJ1-1,TRBV7-2,TRBD1,NA,CASSLAEGQGHFEAFF,TGTGCCAGCAGCTTAGCAGAGGGACAGGGCCATTTTGAAGCTTTCTTT
TRBJ2-1,TRBV9,TRBD2,NA,CASSVVASGYNEQFF,TGTGCCAGCAGCGTAGTAGCTAGCGGATACAATGAGCAGTTCTTC
TRBJ2-7,TRBV6-5,NA,once,CASSPGQIGEQYF,TGTGCCAGCAGCCCGGGACAAATCGGCGAGCAGTACTTC
TRBJ2-7,TRBV19,TRBD2,NA,CASKVQAGLGEQYF,TGTGCCAGTAAGGTACAGGCCGGACTAGGAGAGCAGTACTTC
TRBJ2-2,TRBV5-4,NA,NA,CASSPDTGRVNTGELFF,TGTGCCAGCAGCCCGGACACAGGGCGCGTGAACACCGGGGAGCTGTTTTTT
TRBJ2-1,TRBV5-4,NA,NA,CASSLVFSGVEQFF,TGTGCCAGCAGCTTAGTTTTTTCAGGGGTTGAGCAGTTCTTC
TRBJ2-7,TRBV7-3,NA,NA,CASSSIPGFEQYF,TGTGCCAGCAGCTCCATCCCGGGATTCGAGCAGTACTTC